A single sample gave rise to the 13 T cell receptor beta chains below, sequenced in a study of a mutant IDH1 vaccine in newly diagnosed glioma. The time point was: week 35, safety follow-up. Each dose delivered 300 ug of mutant IDH1 20-mer peptide subcutaneously with imiquimod. Their antigens remain unidentified. Profiled with immunoSEQ multiplex PCR; TCRdb holds only in-frame clones, not every one. The sample carries tens of thousands of clones, 65% to 80% recorded once. This specimen consisted of PBMCs, obtained from a glioma patient whose treatment included an IDH1 peptide vaccine. The receptors here all came from a man in his fifties with glioma.

The gene calls are TRBV15 and TRBJ1-2; D is undetermined. This CDR3 region has 12 residues. Germline V gene lookup returns CDR1 LNHNV and CDR2 YYDKDF (reference sequence). Trimming pared 0 bases from V and 8 bases from J, leaving 7 bases between. The chain's CDR3 is CATSRDSNGYTF. CDR3 sequence (DNA): TGTGCCACCAGCAGAGACTCGAACGGCTACACCTTC.

The CDR3 coding sequence is TGTGCCAGCAGGCGGGACAGGGAAGCCGGGGAGCTGTTTTTT. This translates into CASRRDREAGELFF. The chain has TRBV7-9 and TRBJ2-2, with 9 bases aligning to TRBD1. CDR3 length equals 14 residues. Germline CDR1 reads SEHNR; CDR2 reads FQNEAQ (reference sequence). V shed 6 bases and J 6 bases; nucleotides not matched to a gene: 5.

The CDR3 spells CASSYRLQGDEQYF. The CDR3 bases are TGTGCCAGCAGTTACCGTCTACAGGGAGACGAGCAGTACTTC. The chain links TRBV6-5 to TRBJ2-7, with D possibly being TRBD1 (6 bases). The germline V gene encodes CDR1 MNHEY and CDR2 SVGAGI. V lost 2 bases and J 5 bases, leaving 13 bases between the germline ends. The CDR3 is 14 residues long.

V usage is TRBV19 and J usage is TRBJ2-2, with D perhaps matching TRBD2 (5 bases). There are 16 residues in the CDR3. Germline-derived CDR1 and CDR2 are LNHDA and SQIVND (reference sequence). V lost 2 bases and J lost 4, with 14 bases in between. The CDR3 DNA reads TGTGCCAGTAGTATAACGGTGGCAGGAGGCACCGGGGAGCTGTTTTTT. This gives the protein CASSITVAGGTGELFF.

This clone was found a few times. The J gene is TRBJ1-5, the V gene TRBV7-9, with D maybe TRBD1 (6 bases). The germline CDR1 and CDR2 sequences are SEHNR and FQNEAQ (reference sequence). V was clipped by 5 bases and J by 4 bases, with 15 bases between them. CDR3 length equals 15 residues. The CDR3 region has the DNA TGTGCCAGCAGCCAAAGAGGACAGCAAAATCAGCCCCAGCATTTT. Amino acid sequence: CASSQRGQQNQPQHF.

V and J are TRBV6-5 and TRBJ2-7; 8 bases match TRBD2. Germline V lookup: CDR1 MNHEY, CDR2 SVGAGI. The CDR3 totals 15 residues. With 7 bases clipped from V and 5 bases from J, the junction kept 13 bases outside the gene matches. CDR3: CASKGFPGGSHEQYF. For the CDR3, the DNA is TGTGCCAGCAAAGGGTTCCCGGGAGGGTCCCACGAGCAGTACTTC.

The gene calls are TRBV2 and TRBJ2-3; no reliable D call. Germline CDR1 SNHLY, CDR2 FYNNEI. CDR3 size: 14 residues. V was shortened by 7 bases and J by 0 bases, with 11 bases between the two germline ends. This CDR3 is CASTPGQSTDTQYF. The CDR3 DNA follows: TGTGCCAGCACTCCGGGCCAGAGCACAGATACGCAGTATTTT. Full variable domain (outside the CDR3, taken from reference TRBV2 and TRBJ2-3): EPEVTQTPSHQVTQMGQEVILRCVPISNHLYFYWYRQILGQKVEFLVSFYNNEISEKSEIFDDQFSVERPDGSNFTLKIRSTKLEDSAMYFCASTPGQSTDTQYFGPGTRLTVL.

The chain uses TRBV28 and TRBJ1-2; no clear D gene. V was shortened by 3 bases and J by 6 bases, with 11 bases between the two germline ends. Germline CDR1 and CDR2: MDHEN and SYDVKM. CDR3 length equals 13 residues. In DNA, the CDR3 is TGTGCCAGCAGTTTTGGAGGGTTTAATGGCTACACCTTC. Translating it yields CASSFGGFNGYTF.

This rearrangement joins TRBV5-1 to TRBJ2-7; tentatively, D is TRBD2 (5 bases). Deletions cut 4 bases from V and 3 bases from J, with 20 bases between. This CDR3 contains 16 residues. Germline CDR1 SGHRS, CDR2 YFSETQ. The CDR3 DNA sequence: TGCGCCAGCAGCCCCTCCCCGGGGAGTGGGAACTACGAGCAGTACTTC. It specifies CASSPSPGSGNYEQYF.

The gene calls are TRBV2 and TRBJ2-5, with TRBD2 matching 11 bases. Germline assignment: CDR1 SNHLY and CDR2 FYNNEI. The V gene end was trimmed by 9 bases and the J gene end by 1 base; junction bases not matched to a gene: 7. CDR3 length: 15 residues. CDR3 in amino acids: CASRGTSGAQETQYF. The CDR3 bases are TGTGCCAGTAGAGGGACTAGCGGAGCCCAAGAGACCCAGTACTTC.

V and J are TRBV11-3 and TRBJ1-1; 10 bases agree with TRBD1. The length of the CDR3 is 14 residues. Per germline, CDR1 SGHNT and CDR2 YENEEA. After removal of 6 bases from V and 2 bases from J, the junction contained 3 bases not matched to a gene. CDR3 nucleotide sequence: TGTGCCAGCAGATCGACAGGGGGCAACACTGAAGCTTTCTTT. This translates into CASRSTGGNTEAFF.

The rearrangement uses TRBV25-1 and TRBJ1-4; D call uncertain. With 2 bases removed from V and 8 bases from J, the gap between germline ends came to 6 bases. This CDR3 comprises 12 residues. Germline assignment: CDR1 MGHDK and CDR2 SYGVNS. CDR3 sequence (DNA): TGTGCCAGCAGTGAAGGGCAGGAAAAACTGTTTTTT. Amino acid sequence: CASSEGQEKLFF.

The V gene is TRBV7-9, the J gene TRBJ2-7; tentative D call: TRBD2 (5 bases). The V and J ends lost 5 bases and 5 bases respectively, with 19 bases between them. The CDR3 extends over 15 amino acids. CDR1 is SEHNR and CDR2 is FQNEAQ in the germline V gene (reference sequence). The CDR3 bases are TGTGCCAGCAGCCCCCGAGGTACTGAGGGAGACGAGCAGTACTTC. The encoded protein is CASSPRGTEGDEQYF.